This T cell receptor beta chain was found in a study of T cell responses to AZD1222 COVID-19 vaccine. Study observations and caveats: Mostly white British, mostly female donors; authors suggested clonal diversity may be underestimated. Vaccine-associated CD4 TCRs ranged over spike, dominating at 160-218 and 743-854. When two AZD1222 doses had been given, Spike-specific TCR breadth and depth rose.

Sequencing used immunoSEQ multiplex PCR; TCRdb keeps in-frame clones, though not all of them. The table lists under 100,000 clones, around nine tenths of them singletons. In germline, CDR1 is SGHNT, CDR2 YYREEE (reference sequence). The CDR3 is 13 amino acids. V shed 2 bases and J shed 6 bases, with 10 bases lying between them. In regard to this clone: The antigen is undetermined.

The rearrangement uses TRBV5-4 and TRBJ2-3; weak D call: TRBD1 (5 bases). The clonotype was recovered from an adult in good health. The source material was peripheral blood, sampled on day 0 of AZD1222 vaccination. Written as DNA, the CDR3 is TGTGCCAGCAGCTTAGGGGATACCGATACGCAGTATTTT. Its protein is CASSLGDTDTQYF.